In this sample, the clone carrying this T cell receptor (beta chain) turned up a few times. TCRdb re-derived calls from the RT-PCR reads in MiXCR, one entry per CDR3 protein. The sample lists about 680,000 distinct CDR3 sequences; more than 13% were seen once. Germline V gene sequence: CDR1 LGHNA, CDR2 YNFKEQ. V was pared by 2 bases and J by 5 bases, with 19 bases between. This CDR3 is 17 amino acids long. The TCR was taken from a female donor in good health, serving as a healthy control. Sequencing was done on a sample of memory CD4+ T cells from blood. The chain couples TRBV4-2 to TRBJ2-4, with D uncertain. The CDR3 spells CASSQRTVRVGENIQYF. For the CDR3, the DNA is TGTGCCAGCAGCCAAAGGACGGTACGGGTTGGGGAAAACATTCAGTACTTC.